A single sample gave rise to the 8 T cell receptor beta chains below, sequenced in a study of blood T cell repertoires in COVID-19. Using immunoSEQ multiplex PCR, the repertoire was profiled, and TCRdb retains in-frame clones only, with some absent. The sample consists of about 270,000 clones, more than 80% of them appearing once. Sequencing was performed on PBMCs or T cells enriched from blood (not recorded which). Receptor source: a young woman with acute COVID-19.

The chain joins TRBV11-2 to TRBJ2-3, with 10 bases that match TRBD2. This CDR3 has 16 residues. Trimming took 1 base from V and 2 from J; bases not matched to a gene: 3. CDR1 and CDR2 (germline): SGHAT, FQNNGV. CDR3 amino acids: CASSLGGLATTDTQYF. CDR3 bases: TGTGCCAGCAGCTTAGGGGGACTAGCGACCACAGATACGCAGTATTTT.

The rearrangement joins TRBV15 to TRBJ2-7; a possible D gene is TRBD1 (6 bases). Germline V CDR1 and CDR2: LNHNV, YYDKDF (reference sequence). The length of the CDR3 is 12 residues. V gave up 1 base and J gave up 11 bases, with 12 bases separating them. The CDR3 nucleotides read TGTGCCACCAGCAGAGGGGACACTCGGAAGTACTTC. Encoded protein: CATSRGDTRKYF.

This chain connects TRBV5-1 to TRBJ1-2, with unresolved D. The CDR3 length is 13 residues. Germline assignment: CDR1 SGHRS and CDR2 YFSETQ. The V end was cut by 2 bases, the J end by 7 bases, with 12 bases between. CDR3 residues: CASSLGGEFGYTF. In nucleotides, the CDR3 is TGCGCCAGCAGCTTAGGCGGGGAATTTGGCTACACCTTC.

The rearrangement joins TRBV3-1 (or the pseudogene TRBV3-2) to TRBJ2-7; 8 bases match TRBD1. Germline values: CDR1 LGHDT, CDR2 YNNKEL (reference sequence). V dropped 4 bases and J dropped 3; count of bases not matched to a gene: 8. This CDR3 spans 15 amino acids. The CDR3 bases are TGTGCCAGCAGCCGACACGGGACAGGAGACTACGAGCAGTACTTC. It encodes CASSRHGTGDYEQYF.

The rearrangement uses TRBV27 and TRBJ2-1, with D unclear. The ends were cut back, 2 bases at V and 6 bases at J, with 5 bases in the middle. Germline assignment: CDR1 MNHEY and CDR2 SMNVEV (reference sequence). The CDR3 length is 12 residues. The CDR3 nucleotides read TGTGCCAGCAGTTTAGGCCCCAATGAGCAGTTCTTC. This translates into CASSLGPNEQFF.

This clone was found once. The J gene is TRBJ1-4, the V gene TRBV6-5; TRBD1 matches at 9 bases. Per germline, CDR1 MNHEY and CDR2 SVGAGI. The CDR3 runs to 14 residues. Unmatched junction bases numbered 7, after V lost 6 bases and J lost 8 bases. In DNA form, the CDR3 reads TGTGCCAGCAGACGGGACAGGGATAGAGAAAAACTGTTTTTT. It translates to CASRRDRDREKLFF.

The chain recombines TRBV2 with TRBJ1-1; TRBD1 might be the D (6 bases). Germline CDR1 SNHLY, CDR2 FYNNEI. CDR3 length: 14 residues. Trimming stripped 6 bases from V and 0 bases from J, with 11 bases between. As DNA, the CDR3 is TGTGCCAGCAGGACCGACAGGATGAACACTGAAGCTTTCTTT. This translates into CASRTDRMNTEAFF.

V usage is TRBV28 and J usage is TRBJ2-5; 7 bases are a match to TRBD1. With V trimmed by 5 bases and J by 5 bases, 5 bases remained unmatched. The CDR3 sequence is 13 residues long. Germline V gene sequence: CDR1 MDHEN, CDR2 SYDVKM. Here the CDR3 reads CASSRTGLETQYF. As DNA, the CDR3 is TGTGCCAGCAGTAGGACAGGTCTGGAGACCCAGTACTTC.